The following is a TCR beta chain sequence with its context. Its antigen is unknown. This sample stems from a study of CD8 T cells in Susac syndrome. Regarding the study as a whole: The authors acknowledged that the study's TCR sequencing and HLA analysis involved relatively few individuals.

Isolation of CD8+ and CD4+ T cells was performed negatively, whereas enrichment of TEMRA cells was done by FACS. RNA amounts of roughly 0.45 to 1 ug underwent reverse transcription with random hexamers. Amplification of TCR beta CDR3 was carried out by immunoSEQ multiplex PCR, which covered 54 Vbeta and 13 Jbeta segments. One entry per CDR3 protein, called by TCRdb with MiXCR from the immunoSEQ multiplex PCR reads. Of some 260,000 distinct CDR3 sequences listed, more than 75% are singletons. CDR1 and CDR2 (germline): MNHNS, SASEGT. V shed 4 bases, J shed 8 bases, and the junction held 5 bases outside the gene matches. The length of the CDR3 is 13 residues.

The receptor's source is a human donor with multiple sclerosis. Material for sequencing was CD8+ T cells from PBMCs. V gene TRBV6-1 combines with J gene TRBJ2-1, with TRBD1 identical over 7 bases. CDR3 protein: CASSGDRVYEQFF. CDR3 DNA sequence: TGTGCCAGCAGTGGAGACAGGGTTTATGAGCAGTTCTTC.